The 19 T cell receptor beta chains in this list originate from one sample, sequenced in a study of breast tumors, draining lymph nodes, adjacent tissues. TCRdb ran MiXCR on the multiplex PCR reads and lists one entry per CDR3 protein. The data show roughly 70,000 distinct CDR3 sequences, around two fifths seen once. The specimen was breast tumor tissue. All receptors come from a female donor with breast cancer. Some clones in this sample may be carry-over from other donors' samples.

The chain combines TRBV5-6 with TRBJ2-3; D perhaps matches TRBD1 (5 bases). Germline V gives CDR1 SGHDT, CDR2 YYEEEE. The CDR3 loop spans 13 amino acids. The germline V and J ends were trimmed by 4 bases and 5 bases, with 11 bases remaining between them. CDR3 nucleotides: TGTGCCAGCAGCCTAACAGGTGAAGATACGCAGTATTTT. Amino acid sequence: CASSLTGEDTQYF.

This clonotype came up many times. V usage is TRBV6-1 and J usage is TRBJ1-5; 11 bases are shared with TRBD1. Trimming at V came to 5 bases and at J to 3 bases, leaving 6 bases not matched to a gene. The germline V gene encodes CDR1 MNHNS and CDR2 SASEGT. The CDR3 length is 16 residues. CDR3 in amino acids: CASSSRTGGNNQPQHF. The CDR3 nucleotides read TGTGCCAGCAGTTCTCGGACAGGGGGCAACAATCAGCCCCAGCATTTT.

A remark on this clonotype: A much more abundant neighbour one base away suggests this may be a read error. This chain connects TRBV19 to TRBJ2-1; 11 bases fit TRBD2. The germline CDR1 and CDR2 sequences are LNHDA and SQIVND (reference sequence). The CDR3 extends over 17 amino acids. DNA for the CDR3: TGTGCCAGTACCCGGTGGTCTAGCGGGAGGATAGGGAATGAGCAGTCCTTC. This encodes CASTRWSSGRIGNEQSF.

This clonotype was found many times. This rearrangement joins TRBV20-1 to TRBJ1-3; no firm D call. V lost 3 bases and J 6 bases, leaving 6 bases between the germline ends. The CDR3 consists of 11 residues. Germline V CDR1 and CDR2: DFQATT, SNEGSKA (reference sequence). The CDR3: CSARAVNTIYF. The CDR3 bases are TGCAGTGCTAGGGCGGTAAACACCATATATTTT.

The chain carries TRBV9 and TRBJ2-3; D is ambiguous. Germline V gene data show CDR1 as SGDLS and CDR2 as YYNGEE. Trimming shortened V by 0 bases and J by 0 bases, and 8 bases separated the two germline ends. The CDR3 covers 15 residues. CDR3 coding DNA: TGTGCCAGCAGCGTAGGGGCGGTTAGCACAGATACGCAGTATTTT. Protein: CASSVGAVSTDTQYF.

V gene TRBV4-2 combines with J gene TRBJ2-5, with 7 bases identical to TRBD2. J was trimmed by 6 bases and V by 3 bases; bases with no gene match: 13. The CDR3 totals 16 residues. Germline lookup yields CDR1 LGHNA and CDR2 YNFKEQ. The CDR3 DNA is TGTGCCAGCAGCCATATGCTAAGCGGGGTGGTAAAGACCCAGTACTTC. Translating it yields CASSHMLSGVVKTQYF.

This clonotype was detected ten times or more. This could be a read error, since a much larger clone is one nucleotide away. This chain joins TRBV5-6 and TRBJ2-7; D unclear. CDR3 size: 14 residues. V shed 4 bases and J shed 5 bases, with 16 bases lying between them. The germline V gene has CDR1 SGHDT and CDR2 YYEEEE. CDR3 in DNA: TGTGCCAGCAGCCCCGACCCTGCGGCCGACGAGCAGTACTTC. This sequence encodes CASSPDPAADEQYF.

Points on this clonotype: A much larger clone lies a single base off, so this may be a read error. V and J are TRBV20-1 and TRBJ2-7; 10 bases line up with TRBD1. The CDR3 runs to 14 residues. Germline-derived CDR1 and CDR2 are DFQATT and SNEGSKA (reference sequence). This CDR3 is CSAREGQGFSEQCF. Written as DNA, the CDR3 is TGCAGTGCTAGAGAGGGACAGGGGTTCTCCGAGCAGTGCTTC.

The chain has TRBV12-3 or TRBV12-4 and TRBJ2-5, with 12 bases that match TRBD2. The CDR3 covers 16 residues. Losses at the gene ends were 10 bases for V and 0 bases for J; bases not matched to a gene: 9. The CDR3 coding sequence is TGTGCCATCAAATTGGGACTAGCGGGCTACCAAGAGACCCAGTACTTC. It translates to CAIKLGLAGYQETQYF.

The chain combines TRBV11-2 with TRBJ1-2, with TRBD1 matching 8 bases. After removal of 0 bases from V and 4 bases from J, the junction contained 4 bases not matched to a gene. CDR3 length: 15 amino acids. From germline, CDR1 is SGHAT and CDR2 FQNNGV. CDR3 DNA: TGTGCCAGCAGCTTAGAGACAGGGGAAGGCTATGGCTACACCTTC. Protein sequence: CASSLETGEGYGYTF. The full variable domain, its missing parts supplied by reference TRBV11-2 and TRBJ1-2, is EAGVAQSPRYKIIEKRQSVAFWCNPISGHATLYWYQQILGQGPKLLIQFQNNGVVDDSQLPKDRFSAERLKGVDSTLKIQPAKLEDSAVYLCASSLETGEGYGYTFGSGTRLTVV.

This clonotype was observed many times. The chain has TRBV3-1 and TRBJ1-6; TRBD1 matches 9 bases. The CDR3 consists of 15 residues. CDR1 and CDR2 (germline): LGHDT, YNNKEL (reference sequence). With 3 bases clipped from V and 11 bases from J, the junction kept 8 bases outside the gene matches. Here the CDR3 DNA reads TGTGCCAGCAGCCAGGGTGACAGGGGGAGAGCACCCCTCCACTTT. This sequence encodes CASSQGDRGRAPLHF.

Many counts were recorded for this clonotype. V gene TRBV10-3 combines with J gene TRBJ2-2, with D perhaps matching TRBD1 or TRBD2 (5 bases each). V was shortened by 0 bases and J by 0 bases, with 8 bases between the two germline ends. Germline V lookup: CDR1 ENHRY, CDR2 SYGVKD. CDR3 length equals 16 residues. CDR3 sequence reads: CAISESGVTNTGELFF. CDR3 nucleotide sequence: TGTGCCATCAGTGAGTCGGGGGTCACGAACACCGGGGAGCTGTTTTTT.

A few counts support this clonotype. A clone one base away is much larger, so this may be a read error. The CDR3 sequence is CASSVGQYDEQFF. The CDR3 region has the DNA TGTGCCAGCAGCGTGGGACAGTACGATGAGCAGTTCTTC. The chain carries TRBV13 and TRBJ2-1; TRBD1 matches at 7 bases. Trimming at V came to 5 bases and at J to 8 bases, leaving 6 bases not matched to a gene. CDR1 PRHDT and CDR2 FYEKMQ come from the germline V gene (reference sequence). The CDR3 runs to 13 residues. Full variable domain (remainder filled in from reference TRBV13 and TRBJ2-1): AAGVIQSPRHLIKEKRETATLKCYPIPRHDTVYWYQQGPGQDPQFLISFYEKMQSDKGSIPDRFSAQQFSDYHSELNMSSLELGDSALYFCASSVGQYDEQFFGPGTRLTVL.

Concerning this clonotype: Since no conserved phenylalanine or tryptophan closes the CDR3, a read error is the likely cause. The DNA is omitted, as the CDR3 cannot be located on it reliably, and the CDR3 follows TCRdb's listing. The CDR3 loop is CASTLGTSGSKRPNSS. The V call is TRBV25-1, the J call TRBJ2-5; no DNA check was done on the table's D call, TRBD2. The CDR3 extends over 16 residues, inclusive of both ends. Germline V gene lookup returns CDR1 MGHDK and CDR2 SYGVNS.

This clonotype was counted ten times or more. The rearrangement uses TRBV4-1 and TRBJ2-2; perhaps D is TRBD1 or TRBD2 (5 bases each). CDR3 length equals 15 residues. CDR1 and CDR2 (germline): MGHRA, YSYEKL. Trimming took off 3 bases at V and 0 bases at J, with 8 bases between the two ends. Here the CDR3 DNA reads TGCGCCAGCAGCCAGGGGACGGCGAACACCGGGGAGCTGTTTTTT. The encoded protein is CASSQGTANTGELFF.

The chain combines TRBV11-2 with TRBJ1-4, with 7 bases matching TRBD1. V gave up 0 bases and J gave up 7 bases; unmatched junction bases: 5. Germline V gene data show CDR1 as SGHAT and CDR2 as FQNNGV. The CDR3 loop spans 15 amino acids. Here the CDR3 reads CASSLDRGPSEKLFF. CDR3 coding DNA: TGTGCCAGCAGCTTAGATAGGGGGCCGAGTGAAAAACTGTTTTTT. Drawing the rest from reference TRBV11-2 and TRBJ1-4, the complete variable domain is EAGVAQSPRYKIIEKRQSVAFWCNPISGHATLYWYQQILGQGPKLLIQFQNNGVVDDSQLPKDRFSAERLKGVDSTLKIQPAKLEDSAVYLCASSLDRGPSEKLFFGSGTQLSVL.

The V gene is TRBV25-1, the J gene TRBJ2-5; 8 bases agree with TRBD2. Germline V gene sequence: CDR1 MGHDK, CDR2 SYGVNS. This CDR3 comprises 15 residues. V lost 3 bases and J lost 3; bases outside the gene matches: 6. The CDR3 region has the DNA TGTGCCAGCAGTGAGATGGGAGCGGGAGAAGAGACCCAGTACTTC. Its protein is CASSEMGAGEETQYF.

The genes are TRBV29-1 and TRBJ2-1; D is undetermined. Germline lookup yields CDR1 SQVTM and CDR2 ANQGSEA. Trimming left V 1 base short and J 5 bases short, with 9 bases between. This CDR3 comprises 13 residues. The CDR3 region is CSVEVQINNEQFF. The CDR3 coding sequence is TGCAGCGTTGAAGTACAGATAAACAATGAGCAGTTCTTC.

For this clonotype: A much bigger clone sits one base away, suggesting this may be a read error. V usage is TRBV5-1 and J usage is TRBJ1-2; D might be TRBD1 (6 bases). Germline-derived CDR1 and CDR2 are SGHRS and YFSETQ. CDR3 length: 14 amino acids. In DNA form, the CDR3 reads TGCGCCAGCAGCCCCGGGACACAACGTTTAGCCTACGCCTTC. Translating it yields CASSPGTQRLAYAF. Full variable domain (outside the CDR3, taken from reference TRBV5-1 and TRBJ1-2): KAGVTQTPRYLIKTRGQQVTLSCSPISGHRSVSWYQQTPGQGLQFLFEYFSETQRNKGNFPGRFSGRQFSNSRSEMNVSTLELGDSALYLCASSPGTQRLAYAFGSGTRLTVV.